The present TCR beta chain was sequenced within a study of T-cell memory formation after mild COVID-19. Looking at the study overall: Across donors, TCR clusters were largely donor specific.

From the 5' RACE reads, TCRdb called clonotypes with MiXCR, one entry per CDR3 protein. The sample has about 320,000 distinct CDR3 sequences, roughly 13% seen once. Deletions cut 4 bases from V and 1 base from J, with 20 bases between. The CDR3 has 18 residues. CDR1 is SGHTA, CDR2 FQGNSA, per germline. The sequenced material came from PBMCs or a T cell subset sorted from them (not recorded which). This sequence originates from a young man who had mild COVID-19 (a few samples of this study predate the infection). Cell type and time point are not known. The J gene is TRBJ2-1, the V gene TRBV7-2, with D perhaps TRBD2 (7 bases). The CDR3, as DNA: TGTGCCAGCAGCTCGATGGGGGGGGCGCGTCGGTCCTACAATGAGCAGTTCTTC. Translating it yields CASSSMGGARRSYNEQFF.